These 21 T cell receptor beta chains share one sample of origin, sequenced in a study of shared clonotypes between healthy human individuals. Method: immunoSEQ multiplex PCR; TCRdb's copy keeps in-frame clones and lacks some. The sample lists about 490,000 clones, less than 80% occurring once. Material for sequencing was PBMCs. The source is a woman aged 40 to 55 in good health. Some clones in this sample may be carry-over from other donors' samples.

The chain joins TRBV7-8 to TRBJ2-7; the match to TRBD1 covers 7 bases. CDR3 length equals 14 residues. J gave up 4 bases and V 3 bases, and 6 bases lay outside the gene matches. CDR1 SGHVS and CDR2 FQNEAQ come from the germline V gene. This CDR3 is CASSFDRAGYEQYF. CDR3 bases: TGTGCCAGCAGCTTTGACAGGGCGGGTTACGAGCAGTACTTC.

The J gene is TRBJ1-2, the V gene TRBV2; TRBD1 agrees at 12 bases. V gave up 1 base and J gave up 5 bases; unmatched junction bases: 8. The germline V gene has CDR1 SNHLY and CDR2 FYNNEI. CDR3 length equals 17 residues. This chain's CDR3 is CASSEEEGQGASYGYTF. CDR3 nucleotide sequence: TGTGCCAGCAGTGAAGAAGAGGGACAGGGGGCCTCTTATGGCTACACCTTC.

The rearrangement links TRBV27 to TRBJ2-3, with no clear D. The V gene lost 11 bases and the J gene lost 2 bases, with 14 bases spanning the gap. CDR1 is MNHEY, CDR2 SMNVEV, per germline (reference sequence). The CDR3 has 13 residues. The CDR3 is CAVRGWDTDTQYF. CDR3 bases: TGTGCCGTAAGAGGCTGGGACACAGATACGCAGTATTTT.

This chain uses TRBV5-1 with TRBJ2-1; D gene unclear. Germline CDR1 is SGHRS and CDR2 is YFSETQ. V was shortened by 0 bases and J by 10 bases, with 17 bases between the two germline ends. CDR3 length equals 15 residues. The CDR3 nucleotides are TGCGCCAGCAGCTTGGAATCCCCCACCCTAACGGAGCAGTTCTTC. Translating it yields CASSLESPTLTEQFF. Full variable domain (outside the CDR3, taken from reference TRBV5-1 and TRBJ2-1): KAGVTQTPRYLIKTRGQQVTLSCSPISGHRSVSWYQQTPGQGLQFLFEYFSETQRNKGNFPGRFSGRQFSNSRSEMNVSTLELGDSALYLCASSLESPTLTEQFFGPGTRLTVL.

V gene TRBV15 combines with J gene TRBJ2-1; D gene unclear. CDR1 is LNHNV and CDR2 is YYDKDF in the germline V gene (reference sequence). The CDR3 has 15 residues. Trimming stripped 1 base from V and 6 bases from J, with 13 bases between. The CDR3 DNA follows: TGTGCCACCAGCAGAGCACGGGCTAGAGTCAATGAGCAGTTCTTC. It codes for CATSRARARVNEQFF.

The chain couples TRBV6-5 to TRBJ1-3; D perhaps matches TRBD1 (6 bases). The germline V and J ends were trimmed by 5 bases and 4 bases, with 12 bases remaining between them. CDR1 MNHEY and CDR2 SVGAGI come from the germline V gene. The CDR3 is 14 residues long. The CDR3 loop is CASSPPGAGNTIYF. Written as DNA, the CDR3 is TGTGCCAGCAGTCCCCCAGGGGCCGGAAACACCATATATTTT.

V is TRBV5-4 and J is TRBJ1-2, with D hard to call. Germline V gene data show CDR1 as SGHNT and CDR2 as YYREEE (reference sequence). V lost 1 base to trimming and J lost 0 bases, with 13 bases between them. The CDR3 has 16 amino acids. The CDR3 bases are TGTGCCAGCAGCTTGAGGAGTCCGGTTGCTAACTATGGCTACACCTTC. This codes for CASSLRSPVANYGYTF. The full variable domain, completed using reference TRBV5-4 and TRBJ1-2, is ETGVTQSPTHLIKTRGQQVTLRCSSQSGHNTVSWYQQALGQGPQFIFQYYREEENGRGNFPPRFSGLQFPNYSSELNVNALELDDSALYLCASSLRSPVANYGYTFGSGTRLTVV.

The chain couples TRBV18 to TRBJ1-4; 9 nucleotides line up with TRBD1. After removal of 8 bases from V and 4 bases from J, the junction contained 5 bases not matched to a gene. Germline CDR1 KGHSH, CDR2 LQKENI. The CDR3 loop spans 14 amino acids. CDR3 in amino acids: CASTWTGDNEKLFF. The DNA for the CDR3 is TGTGCCAGCACTTGGACAGGGGATAATGAAAAACTGTTTTTT. The variable domain in full, completed from reference TRBV18 and TRBJ1-4, reads NAGVMQNPRHLVRRRGQEARLRCSPMKGHSHVYWYRQLPEEGLKFMVYLQKENIIDESGMPKERFSAEFPKEGPSILRIQQVVRGDSAAYFCASTWTGDNEKLFFGSGTQLSVL.

V gene TRBV7-2 combines with J gene TRBJ2-7; TRBD2 aligns across 10 bases. The germline gives CDR1 SGHTA, CDR2 FQGNSA. Trimming removed 5 bases from V and 0 bases from J; junction bases left unmatched: 4. The CDR3 runs 15 residues. The CDR3 DNA reads TGTGCCAGCAGCCACACTAGCGGGAACTCCTACGAGCAGTACTTC. It translates to CASSHTSGNSYEQYF.

For this clone: One junction end does not reproduce the germline sequence, and a read error may be involved. This chain uses TRBV27 with TRBJ2-1; D perhaps matches TRBD1 (6 bases). This CDR3 contains 13 residues. CDR1 and CDR2 (germline): MNHEY, SMNVEV (reference sequence). CDR3 bases: TGTGCCAGCAGGGGGCAGGGGTACGGATCCCAGGTCTTC. Its protein product is CASRGQGYGSQVF.

The V gene is TRBV10-3, the J gene TRBJ2-7, with 11 bases matching TRBD2. The germline V gene encodes CDR1 ENHRY and CDR2 SYGVKD. The CDR3 length is 14 residues. V gave up 6 bases and J gave up 2 bases; unmatched junction bases: 3. The CDR3 loop is CAISGLAGTYEQYF. In DNA, the CDR3 is TGTGCCATCAGCGGACTAGCGGGCACCTACGAGCAGTACTTC.

The V and J genes are TRBV2 and TRBJ2-5, with TRBD2 matching over 8 bases. Germline-derived CDR1 and CDR2 are SNHLY and FYNNEI. CDR3 length: 15 residues. V shed 3 bases, J shed 5 bases, and the junction held 8 bases outside the gene matches. CDR3: CASSEDSGSGETQYF. DNA for the CDR3: TGTGCCAGCAGTGAGGACAGCGGGAGTGGGGAGACCCAGTACTTC.

CDR3 DNA: TGTGCCAGCAGCGGACAGGCGGGAGGCGTTAGAGACATTCAGTACTTC. Residues: CASSGQAGGVRDIQYF. The V and J genes are TRBV11-2 and TRBJ2-4; possibly TRBD2 for D (8 bases). Per the germline V gene, CDR1 is SGHAT and CDR2 is FQNNGV. The CDR3 covers 16 residues. V gave up 5 bases and J gave up 8 bases, with 22 bases separating them.

This clone came up once. V and J are TRBV29-1 and TRBJ1-2, with unresolved D. From germline, CDR1 is SQVTM and CDR2 ANQGSEA. The V and J ends lost 2 bases and 5 bases respectively, with 12 bases between them. The CDR3 contains 13 residues. The CDR3 DNA is TGCAGCGTTGAACCCAGGCCCGTTTATGGCTACACCTTC. Translated, it gives CSVEPRPVYGYTF.

Written as DNA, the CDR3 is TGTGCCAGCAGCTTAACTCGGGGGACAGGGGAGCAGTACTTC. It specifies CASSLTRGTGEQYF. The chain is built from TRBV7-9 and TRBJ2-7; 9 nucleotides match TRBD1. With V trimmed by 2 bases and J by 7 bases, 6 bases remained unmatched. There are 14 residues in the CDR3. From germline, CDR1 is SEHNR and CDR2 FQNEAQ (reference sequence).

The chain uses TRBV28 and TRBJ1-1, with D hard to call. The CDR3 contains 13 residues. Germline CDR1 is MDHEN and CDR2 is SYDVKM. V lost 4 bases and J 2 bases, leaving 8 bases between the germline ends. The CDR3, as DNA: TGTGCCAGCAGTTCAGATCTCAACACTGAAGCTTTCTTT. Translation gives CASSSDLNTEAFF.

Written as DNA, the CDR3 is TGTGCCAGCAGCTCCATGTCGGGAGTGGCCGGGGAGCTGTTTTTT. Protein sequence: CASSSMSGVAGELFF. This sequence joins TRBV5-4 and TRBJ2-2, with D maybe TRBD2 (6 bases). CDR1 SGHNT and CDR2 YYREEE come from the germline V gene (reference sequence). V was cut by 3 bases and J by 6 bases, with 15 bases left in between. CDR3 length equals 15 residues. Complete variable domain (other parts from reference TRBV5-4 and TRBJ2-2): ETGVTQSPTHLIKTRGQQVTLRCSSQSGHNTVSWYQQALGQGPQFIFQYYREEENGRGNFPPRFSGLQFPNYSSELNVNALELDDSALYLCASSSMSGVAGELFFGEGSRLTVL.

This clone was detected a few times. This sequence joins TRBV9 and TRBJ2-7; D is tentatively TRBD1 or TRBD2 (5 bases each). The CDR3 loop spans 14 amino acids. Germline-derived CDR1 and CDR2 are SGDLS and YYNGEE. V dropped 3 bases and J dropped 6 bases, with 16 bases sitting between them. CDR3 region: CASSAEWVGTEQYF. CDR3 nucleotide sequence: TGTGCCAGCAGCGCGGAGTGGGTCGGGACCGAGCAGTACTTC.

This clone has a single count. The chain carries TRBV29-1 and TRBJ2-5; D may be TRBD2 (6 bases). Trimming cost V 6 bases and J 4 bases, with 24 bases left between them. This CDR3 contains 16 residues. Germline CDR1 is SQVTM and CDR2 is ANQGSEA. CDR3 residues: CSVPPRTGRMGETQYF. DNA for the CDR3: TGCAGCGTCCCCCCCAGGACCGGGAGAATGGGAGAGACCCAGTACTTC.

The chain uses TRBV27 and TRBJ1-1; 8 nucleotides line up with TRBD1. The CDR3 runs to 20 residues. Trimming at V came to 5 bases and at J to 4 bases, leaving 24 bases not matched to a gene. Germline CDR1 is MNHEY and CDR2 is SMNVEV (reference sequence). CDR3 protein: CASSPGGGGPRFWVGTEAFF. CDR3 DNA sequence: TGTGCCAGCAGTCCAGGGGGCGGAGGGCCACGTTTCTGGGTCGGCACTGAAGCTTTCTTT.

This clone has ten or more counts. Other DNA sequences within the sample encode an identical CDR3. The gene calls are TRBV30 and TRBJ2-5; D gene unclear. The CDR3 has 14 amino acids. The germline gives CDR1 GTSNPN, CDR2 SVGIG (reference sequence). V lost 0 bases, J lost 4 bases, and 12 bases lay in between. The CDR3 is CAWSVRARRETQYF. The CDR3 DNA follows: TGTGCCTGGAGTGTTAGAGCGCGGCGAGAGACCCAGTACTTC. The full variable domain, with the rest looked up from reference TRBV30 and TRBJ2-5, is SQTIHQWPATLVQPVGSPLSLECTVEGTSNPNLYWYRQAAGRGLQLLFYSVGIGQISSEVPQNLSASRPQDRQFILSSKKLLLSDSGFYLCAWSVRARRETQYFGPGTRLLVL.